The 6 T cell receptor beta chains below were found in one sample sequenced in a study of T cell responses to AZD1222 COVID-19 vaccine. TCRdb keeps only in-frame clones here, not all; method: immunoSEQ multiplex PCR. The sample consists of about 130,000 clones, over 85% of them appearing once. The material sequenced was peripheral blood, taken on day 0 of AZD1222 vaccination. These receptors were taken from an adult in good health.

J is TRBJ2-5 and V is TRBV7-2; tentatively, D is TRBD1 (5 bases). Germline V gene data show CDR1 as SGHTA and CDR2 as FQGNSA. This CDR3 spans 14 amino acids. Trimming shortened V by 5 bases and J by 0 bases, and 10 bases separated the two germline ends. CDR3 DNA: TGTGCCAGCAGCACGTGGACAAACCAAGAGACCCAGTACTTC. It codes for CASSTWTNQETQYF.

The CDR3, as DNA: TGTGCCTGGAGCAAACCAGGGGAGTCGTGGGGCTACACCTTC. It is translated as CAWSKPGESWGYTF. This sequence joins TRBV30 and TRBJ1-2; D possibly corresponds to TRBD1 (6 bases). Germline CDR1 and CDR2: GTSNPN and SVGIG (reference sequence). V was trimmed by 3 bases and J by 8 bases, leaving 19 bases between them. This CDR3 comprises 14 residues.

CDR3 loop: CASRTTGLYGYTF. The CDR3, as DNA: TGTGCCAGCAGAACAACAGGGTTATATGGCTACACCTTC. V and J are TRBV12-3 or TRBV12-4 and TRBJ1-2; weak D call: TRBD1 (6 bases). Trimming left V 6 bases short and J 5 bases short, with 13 bases between. This CDR3 is 13 amino acids long.

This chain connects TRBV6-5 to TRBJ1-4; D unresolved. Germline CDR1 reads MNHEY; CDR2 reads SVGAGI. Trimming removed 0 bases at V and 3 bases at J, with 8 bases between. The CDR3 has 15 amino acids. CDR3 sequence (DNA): TGTGCCAGCAGTTACTCGACCGGCGCTAATGAAAAACTGTTTTTT. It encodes CASSYSTGANEKLFF.

CDR3 nucleotides: TGTGCCAGCAGTTCGACTCGGTCCTCTGGGGCCAACGTCCTGACTTTC. Its translation is CASSSTRSSGANVLTF. This sequence joins TRBV6-2 or TRBV6-3 and TRBJ2-6; no reliable D call. V shed 4 bases and J shed 0 bases, with 10 bases lying between them. The CDR3 spans 16 residues. Germline loops: CDR1 MNHEY, CDR2 SVGEGT.

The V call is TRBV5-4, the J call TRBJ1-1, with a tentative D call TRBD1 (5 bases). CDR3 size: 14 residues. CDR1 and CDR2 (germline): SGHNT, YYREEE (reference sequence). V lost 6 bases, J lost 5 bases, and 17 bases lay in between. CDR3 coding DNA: TGTGCCAGCAAACCGGGACCGGTTGCGACTGAAGCTTTCTTT. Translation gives CASKPGPVATEAFF. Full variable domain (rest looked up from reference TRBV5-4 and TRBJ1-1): ETGVTQSPTHLIKTRGQQVTLRCSSQSGHNTVSWYQQALGQGPQFIFQYYREEENGRGNFPPRFSGLQFPNYSSELNVNALELDDSALYLCASKPGPVATEAFFGQGTRLTVV.